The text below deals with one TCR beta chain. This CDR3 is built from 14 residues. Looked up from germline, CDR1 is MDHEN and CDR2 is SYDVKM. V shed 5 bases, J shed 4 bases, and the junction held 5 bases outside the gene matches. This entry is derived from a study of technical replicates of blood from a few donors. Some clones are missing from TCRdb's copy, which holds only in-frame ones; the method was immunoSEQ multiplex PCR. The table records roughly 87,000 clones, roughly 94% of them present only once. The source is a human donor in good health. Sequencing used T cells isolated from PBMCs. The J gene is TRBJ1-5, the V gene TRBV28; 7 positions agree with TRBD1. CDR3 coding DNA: TGTGCCAGCAGTCCCCCAGGGGGGAATCAGCCCCAGCATTTT. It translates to CASSPPGGNQPQHF. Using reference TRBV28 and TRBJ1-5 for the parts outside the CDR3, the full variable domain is DVKVTQSSRYLVKRTGEKVFLECVQDMDHENMFWYRQDPGLGLRLIYFSYDVKMKEKGDIPEGYSVSREKKERFSLILESASTNQTSMYLCASSPPGGNQPQHFGDGTRLSIL.